These 9 T cell receptor beta chains were all obtained from the same sample, sequenced in a study of CD8 T cells in ankylosing spondylitis. Study-wide results and caveats: A TCR beta motif made of several highly homologous variants seemed typical of ankylosing spondylitis blood.

One entry per CDR3 protein, called by TCRdb with MiXCR from the 5' RACE reads. Here the sample spans approximately 400,000 distinct CDR3 sequences, 15% to 20% being singletons. Their cognate antigens are unknown. Sequences were obtained from blood, either unsorted or a sorted T cell fraction (not recorded which). These receptors came from a male donor with ankylosing spondylitis.

The chain combines TRBV5-1 with TRBJ1-2, with 9 bases identical to TRBD1. The trim removed 4 bases at V and 6 bases at J, leaving 4 bases unmatched. The CDR3 sequence is 13 residues long. The V gene's germline CDR1 is SGHRS and CDR2 YFSETQ. CDR3 loop: CASSIGQGHGYTF. The CDR3 nucleotides read TGCGCCAGCAGCATCGGACAGGGGCATGGCTACACCTTC.

Only a few counts were recorded for this clonotype. The genes are TRBV20-1 and TRBJ2-7; D unclear. The V gene lost 3 bases and the J gene lost 0 bases, with 12 bases spanning the gap. The V gene's germline CDR1 is DFQATT and CDR2 SNEGSKA (reference sequence). CDR3 length equals 14 residues. The CDR3 sequence: CSASLGLHSYEQYF. The CDR3 DNA follows: TGCAGTGCTAGCCTCGGCCTCCACTCCTACGAGCAGTACTTC.

This clonotype was recorded many times. V gene TRBV4-3 combines with J gene TRBJ2-4; 8 bases align to TRBD2. V shed 4 bases, J shed 10 bases, and the junction held 6 bases outside the gene matches. Germline V gives CDR1 LGHNA, CDR2 YSLEER. The CDR3 totals 13 residues. CDR3 region: CASSPRASGIQYF. For the CDR3, the DNA is TGCGCCAGCAGCCCGAGGGCTAGCGGGATTCAGTACTTC.

This clonotype was recorded a few times. The V and J genes are TRBV7-6 and TRBJ2-1; TRBD2 agrees at 9 bases. The CDR3 runs to 16 residues. V gave up 1 base and J gave up 5 bases; unmatched junction bases: 6. The germline V gene encodes CDR1 SGHVS and CDR2 FNYEAQ. The CDR3 here is CASSLGFAGGDNEQFF. In DNA form, the CDR3 reads TGTGCCAGCAGCTTAGGTTTCGCGGGGGGGGACAATGAGCAGTTCTTC.

The V call is TRBV3-1, the J call TRBJ2-7, with 8 bases fitting TRBD1. The V segment lost 4 bases and the J segment 4 bases; nucleotides outside the gene matches: 6. There are 14 residues in the CDR3. Germline V lookup: CDR1 LGHDT, CDR2 YNNKEL (reference sequence). CDR3: CASSLQGVAYEQYF. The DNA for the CDR3 is TGTGCCAGCAGCCTACAGGGGGTAGCGTACGAGCAGTACTTC.

The CDR3 nucleotides read TGTGCCAGCAGTCCTCGTGGGGGGGGCTTTGACACAGATACGCAGTATTTT. It translates to CASSPRGGGFDTDTQYF. The rearrangement uses TRBV7-9 and TRBJ2-3, with D tentatively TRBD2 (7 bases). The V gene lost 6 bases and the J gene lost 2 bases, with 21 bases spanning the gap. The CDR3 sequence is 17 residues long. Germline-derived CDR1 and CDR2 are SEHNR and FQNEAQ (reference sequence).

This clonotype was recorded a few times. For the CDR3, the DNA is TGCAGCGTCGACCTGAGGGATACGCAGTATTTT. Protein: CSVDLRDTQYF. The chain recombines TRBV29-1 with TRBJ2-3; D gene unclear. The CDR3 loop spans 11 amino acids. The V end lost 6 bases, the J end lost 6 bases, and 10 bases lay between the germline ends. The germline V gene has CDR1 SQVTM and CDR2 ANQGSEA.

This clonotype turned up a few times. CDR3 region: CASSNPLETYEQYF. In nucleotides, the CDR3 is TGTGCCAGCAGCAACCCTCTAGAGACCTACGAGCAGTACTTC. J is TRBJ2-7 and V is TRBV7-2; D gene unclear. V lost 5 bases and J 2 bases, leaving 13 bases between the germline ends. This CDR3 spans 14 amino acids. CDR1 SGHTA and CDR2 FQGNSA come from the germline V gene.

This clonotype occurred a few times. This chain links TRBV20-1 with TRBJ2-1; D is uncertain. Per germline, CDR1 DFQATT and CDR2 SNEGSKA (reference sequence). Trimming shortened V by 5 bases and J by 0 bases, and 14 bases separated the two germline ends. The CDR3 is 15 residues long. Here the CDR3 DNA reads TGCAGTGCTTATTACCCAGCGAGCTCCTACAATGAGCAGTTCTTC. This sequence encodes CSAYYPASSYNEQFF.